This record looks at one T cell receptor beta chain sequence and its context. Original data processing: Amplification of reference gene primers was used by the study to estimate nucleated cell counts. The repertoire was sequenced with immunoSEQ multiplex PCR; TCRdb's copy has only in-frame clones and lacks some. That table gives V, J and clone size, and the DNA gave D and trimming. The sample carries roughly 290,000 clones, around nine tenths recorded once. Individuals drawn from some 25 US areas were roughly 18 to 89 years old. Researchers sorted participants into cohorts using their self-reported clinical history. This specimen comes from a study of blood T cell repertoires in COVID-19. Across the whole study: From the United States, Italy and Spain came samples of acute and convalescent COVID-19.

Unmatched junction bases numbered 16, after V lost 3 bases and J lost 5 bases. The germline CDR1 and CDR2 sequences are MNHNS and SASEGT. The CDR3 is 18 residues long. This rearrangement joins TRBV6-1 to TRBJ2-7; 10 nucleotides match TRBD2. The TCR sequence derives from a woman aged 40-49 years who had recovered from COVID-19. Sequencing was carried out using PBMCs or T cells enriched from blood (not recorded which). This CDR3 reads CASSDDLIWASGSHEQYF. CDR3 DNA sequence: TGTGCCAGCAGTGATGATCTAATATGGGCTAGCGGGAGCCACGAGCAGTACTTC.